This TCR beta chain was sequenced during a study of cytomegalovirus exposure and HLA in healthy donors. Turning to the study itself: Earlier, 95 million to 140 million unique TCR beta sequences were recovered from roughly 180 million T cells by an analysis.

Nominally healthy donors provided the samples, though records likely missed some immune exposures. This clone has more than one count but fewer than ten. The study ran its PCR with 60 Vbeta and 13 Jbeta primers. Clones were read by immunoSEQ multiplex PCR, and TCRdb kept only the in-frame ones, dropping some. The repertoire holds 150,000 to 200,000 clones, with around four fifths as singletons. The specimen sequenced was PBMCs. This TCR was sampled from a man younger than 35 in good health and CMV-seronegative.

The CDR3 region is CASSQQSGRGETQYF. The CDR3 coding sequence is TGTGCCAGCAGCCAACAAAGCGGGAGGGGGGAGACCCAGTACTTC. The chain is built from TRBV4-2 and TRBJ2-5, with TRBD2 matching over 10 bases. Losses at the gene ends were 2 bases for V and 5 bases for J; bases not matched to a gene: 5. The CDR3 is 15 amino acids. CDR1 is LGHNA and CDR2 is YNFKEQ in the germline V gene.